There are a few counts of the clone carrying this TCR beta chain. As yet, its antigen is unknown. This sample was taken from a study of cytomegalovirus exposure and HLA in healthy donors. The CDR3 is 14 residues long. Germline trimming cut 6 bases from V and 6 bases from J; bases unmatched to any gene: 7. The germline CDR1 and CDR2 sequences are MDHEN and SYDVKM. Both 60 Vbeta primers and 13 Jbeta primers went into the PCR. This table comes from immunoSEQ multiplex PCR, and its TCRdb copy is limited to in-frame clones, with some not included. The profile shows roughly 98,000 clones, around 75% of them singletons. Study-level findings and limits: The study put some 160 TCR beta chains on its list as cytomegalovirus-associated.

This TCR came from a man between 18 and 35 years old in good health and CMV-seropositive. The sequencing sample was made of PBMCs. The V and J genes are TRBV28 and TRBJ2-7; 11 nucleotides align to TRBD2. Here the CDR3 reads CASRRSGGAFEQYF. The CDR3 DNA follows: TGTGCCAGCAGGCGTAGCGGGGGGGCCTTCGAGCAGTACTTC.